This entry is about one TCR beta chain. The antigen remains unidentified. The entry originates in a study of a mutant IDH1 vaccine in newly diagnosed glioma. V gave up 6 bases and J gave up 5 bases, with 16 bases separating them. CDR1 is MNHEY and CDR2 is SVGAGI in the germline V gene. The CDR3 consists of 14 residues. The protocol was immunoSEQ multiplex PCR, while the TCRdb copy is restricted to in-frame clones and leaves out a portion. The table has some 33,000 clones, 88% seen once. Sample time point: week 23, last vaccination. Each dose delivered 300 ug of mutant IDH1 20-mer peptide subcutaneously with imiquimod.

The receptor was isolated from a man aged 35-49 years with glioma. The chain uses TRBV6-5 and TRBJ1-1; D may be TRBD1 (6 bases). The specimen was PBMCs, collected from a glioma patient whose treatment included an IDH1 peptide vaccine. The CDR3 is CASSQSWGRTEAFF. CDR3 DNA sequence: TGTGCCAGCAGCCAATCGTGGGGGCGTACTGAAGCTTTCTTT.